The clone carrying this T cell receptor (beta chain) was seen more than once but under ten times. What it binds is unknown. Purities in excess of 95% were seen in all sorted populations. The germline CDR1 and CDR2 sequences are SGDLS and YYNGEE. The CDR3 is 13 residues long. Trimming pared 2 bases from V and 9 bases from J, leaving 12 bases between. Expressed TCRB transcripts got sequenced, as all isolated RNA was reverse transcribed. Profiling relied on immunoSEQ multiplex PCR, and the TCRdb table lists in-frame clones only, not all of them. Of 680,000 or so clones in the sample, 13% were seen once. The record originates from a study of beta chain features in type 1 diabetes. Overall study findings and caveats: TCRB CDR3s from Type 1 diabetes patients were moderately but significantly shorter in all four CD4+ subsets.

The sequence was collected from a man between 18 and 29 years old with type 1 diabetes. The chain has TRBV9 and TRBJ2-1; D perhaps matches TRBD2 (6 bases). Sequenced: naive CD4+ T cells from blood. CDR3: CASSVPGGSEQFF. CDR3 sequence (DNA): TGTGCCAGCAGCGTCCCTGGGGGGTCTGAGCAGTTCTTC.